These T cell receptor beta chains were read from a single sample in a study of spatial heterogeneity in lung cancer. One entry per CDR3 protein results from TCRdb running MiXCR on the 5' RACE reads. The sample carries about 47,000 distinct CDR3 sequences, approximately 12% recorded once. Sequences were derived from PBMCs, sampled at surgery. These receptor sequences come from a female donor with early-stage non-small cell lung cancer. Both conserved end residues are part of each CDR3. The D gene is left open where the match is weak. For some rows the clone size is stated as once, few or many, or as a class when expanded; others skip it.

>-|TRBJ2-2|TRBV5-1|few
TGCGCCAGCACCCTGGAGGTTTCCACCGGGGAGCTGTTTTTT
CASTLEVSTGELFF
>-|TRBJ1-1|TRBV7-2|-
TGTGCCAGCAGCTTATCCTGGGATTTGACTGAAGCTTTCTTT
CASSLSWDLTEAFF
>-|TRBJ1-3|TRBV20-1|few
TGCAGTGCTGTGGACACCTCTGGAAACACCATATATTTT
CSAVDTSGNTIYF
>-|TRBJ1-2|TRBV7-9|-
TGTGCCAGTTCCGACGGGACAACCTTGGGGGGCTACACCTTC
CASSDGTTLGGYTF
>-|TRBJ1-1|TRBV5-6|-
TGTGCCAGCAGCTGGGGACAGAACACTGAAGCTTTCTTT
CASSWGQNTEAFF
>-|TRBJ1-3|TRBV5-1|few
TGCGCCAGCAGCTTGGAGCAGGGTTCATCTGGAAACACCATATATTTT
CASSLEQGSSGNTIYF
>TRBD1|TRBJ1-2|TRBV2|-
TGTGCCAGCAGTGAGAGGAGGACAGGAGTATATGGCTACACCTTC
CASSERRTGVYGYTF
>-|TRBJ2-1|TRBV7-9|-
TGTGCCAGCAATCCGGGGGAGCAGTTCTTC
CASNPGEQFF
>TRBD1|TRBJ1-1|TRBV12-3/TRBV12-4|-
TGTGCCAGTAAGGGCGGACAGGGAAACACTGAAGCTTTCTTT
CASKGGQGNTEAFF
>-|TRBJ2-1|TRBV20-1|-
TGCAGTGCTCGGACGGATGGCGATGAGCAGTTCTTC
CSARTDGDEQFF
>-|TRBJ1-1|TRBV18|-
TGTGCCAGCTCACCCTCCAGTCTCGGAGCTTTCTTT
CASSPSSLGAFF
>-|TRBJ1-1|TRBV4-2|-
TGTGCCAGCAGCCACACAGGGAGGGACACTGAAGCTTTCTTT
CASSHTGRDTEAFF
>-|TRBJ1-2|TRBV4-3|-
TGCGCCAGCAGCCAAGATCAGGCGGCAGGGACAGGCTACACCTTC
CASSQDQAAGTGYTF
>TRBD1|TRBJ2-1|TRBV6-2/TRBV6-3|-
TGTGCCAGCAGTTACGAATCAACAGGGGGGAGCTTCAATGAGCAGTTCTTC
CASSYESTGGSFNEQFF
>TRBD1|TRBJ1-2|TRBV28|few
TGTGCCAGCAGTTTGACAGGGGGAGATGGCTACACCTTC
CASSLTGGDGYTF
>-|TRBJ2-3|TRBV3-1|few
TGTGCCACAGGGGACCCCTCCTCAGATACGCAGTATTTT
CATGDPSSDTQYF